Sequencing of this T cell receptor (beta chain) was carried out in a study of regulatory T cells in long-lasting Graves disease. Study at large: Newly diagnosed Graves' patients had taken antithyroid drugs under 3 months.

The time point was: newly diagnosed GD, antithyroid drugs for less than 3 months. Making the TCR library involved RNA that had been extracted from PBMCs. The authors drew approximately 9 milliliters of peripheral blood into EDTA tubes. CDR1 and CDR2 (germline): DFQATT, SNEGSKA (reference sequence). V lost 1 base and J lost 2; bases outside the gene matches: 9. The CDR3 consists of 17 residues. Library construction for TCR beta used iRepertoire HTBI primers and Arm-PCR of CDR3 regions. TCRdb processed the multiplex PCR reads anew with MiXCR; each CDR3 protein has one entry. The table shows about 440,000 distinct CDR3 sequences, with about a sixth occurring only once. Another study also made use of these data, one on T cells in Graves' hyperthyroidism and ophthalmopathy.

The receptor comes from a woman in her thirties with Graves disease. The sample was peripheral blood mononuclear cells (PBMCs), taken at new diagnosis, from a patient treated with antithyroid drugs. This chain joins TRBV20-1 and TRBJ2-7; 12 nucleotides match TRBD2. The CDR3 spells CSARGPSGRAGTYEQYF. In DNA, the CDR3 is TGCAGTGCTAGAGGGCCTAGCGGGAGGGCGGGCACCTACGAGCAGTACTTC.